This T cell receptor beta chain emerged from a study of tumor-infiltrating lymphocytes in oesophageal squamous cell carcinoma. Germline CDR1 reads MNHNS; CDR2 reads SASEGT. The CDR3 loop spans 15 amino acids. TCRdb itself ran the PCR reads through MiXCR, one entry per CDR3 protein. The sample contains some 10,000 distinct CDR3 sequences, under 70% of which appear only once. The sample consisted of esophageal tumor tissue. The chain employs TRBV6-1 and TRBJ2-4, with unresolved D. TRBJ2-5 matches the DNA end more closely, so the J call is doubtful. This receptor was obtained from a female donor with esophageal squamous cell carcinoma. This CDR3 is CASSEVGGAQETQYF. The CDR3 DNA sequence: TGTGCCAGCAGTGAAGTGGGCGGAGCCCAAGAGACCCAGTACTTC.